The present T cell receptor beta chain was sequenced within a study of blood T cells in healthy people across ages. Overall study results and limits: Long-lived donors exceeded aged donors in naive CD4+ cells and diversity.

The use of a sample-barcoded 5' primer and a J-beta primer mix characterized a second PCR of roughly 6 to 12 cycles. All samples gave at least 3 million CDR3-containing paired-end reads. TCRdb re-called the 5' RACE reads with MiXCR, one entry per CDR3 protein. In the table there are some 1.1 million distinct CDR3 sequences, under 40% of which are singletons. CDR1 and CDR2 from the germline V gene are SQVTM and ANQGSEA. The length of the CDR3 is 14 residues. Concerning this clonotype itself: What it binds is not known. One junction end does not reproduce the germline sequence, and a read error may be involved.

Per-sample yields of isolated PBMCs were at least 6.5 million. The TCR sequence derives from a man younger than 30 in good health. This sequence joins TRBV29-1 and TRBJ2-4; tentative D call: TRBD2 (7 bases). The specimen was blood. The CDR3 DNA is TGCAGCGTTGGTTCCCGGGGGGACAAAAACGTTCAGTACTTC. Translating gives CSVGSRGDKNVQYF.